Each of the 31 T cell receptor beta chains below was sequenced from the same sample in a study of early T cells in non-severe SARS-CoV-2 infection. Using its own MiXCR run on the 5' RACE reads, TCRdb lists one record per CDR3 protein. The data hold 99,000 or so distinct CDR3 sequences, with 16% observed a single time. Sequencing input: whole blood. The receptor source for this set is an adult who was a healthcare worker with PCR-confirmed SARS-CoV-2 infection or an uninfected control (not recorded which).

This clonotype was observed a few times. The chain uses TRBV29-1 and TRBJ2-2; D uncertain. CDR1 and CDR2 from the germline V gene are SQVTM and ANQGSEA. Trimming shortened V by 7 bases and J by 0 bases, and 12 bases separated the two germline ends. This CDR3 comprises 14 residues. The CDR3 sequence is CSAAIATNTGELFF. The CDR3 nucleotides read TGCAGCGCCGCCATCGCGACGAACACCGGGGAGCTGTTTTTT.

This chain uses TRBV7-9 with TRBJ2-2, with 11 bases that match TRBD2. After removal of 3 bases from V and 4 bases from J, the junction contained 13 bases not matched to a gene. The V gene's germline CDR1 is SEHNR and CDR2 FQNEAQ (reference sequence). This CDR3 has 19 residues. DNA of the CDR3: TGTGCCAGCAGCTTCCCCCCACCCAGACTAGCGGGATTCACCGGGGAGCTGTTTTTT. Translated, it gives CASSFPPPRLAGFTGELFF. Using reference TRBV7-9 and TRBJ2-2 for the parts outside the CDR3, the full variable domain is DTGVSQNPRHKITKRGQNVTFRCDPISEHNRLYWYRQTLGQGPEFLTYFQNEAQLEKSRLLSDRFSAERPKGSFSTLEIQRTEQGDSAMYLCASSFPPPRLAGFTGELFFGEGSRLTVL.

This clonotype was observed a few times. This CDR3 reads CASTTPGLFGGPGSGANVLTF. The CDR3 bases are TGTGCCAGCACCACCCCGGGATTATTCGGGGGGCCCGGCTCTGGGGCCAACGTCCTGACTTTC. This sequence joins TRBV6-2 or TRBV6-3 and TRBJ2-6, with D possibly matching TRBD2 (7 bases). Germline V gene lookup returns CDR1 MNHEY and CDR2 SVGEGT. V lost 7 bases, J lost 0 bases, and 28 bases lay in between. The CDR3 contains 21 residues.

The CDR3 region is CSAIPPFHANTEAFF. The CDR3 DNA follows: TGCAGTGCTATCCCCCCCTTTCACGCGAACACTGAAGCTTTCTTT. The chain recombines TRBV20-1 with TRBJ1-1, with D unclear. The CDR3 extends over 15 amino acids. The ends were cut back, 4 bases at V and 1 base at J, with 16 bases in the middle. CDR1 and CDR2 from the germline V gene are DFQATT and SNEGSKA (reference sequence).

The sample holds a few counts of this clonotype. The rearrangement links TRBV9 to TRBJ1-2; possible D gene TRBD1, 5 bases. The V end lost 4 bases, the J end lost 2 bases, and 12 bases lay between the germline ends. CDR1 SGDLS and CDR2 YYNGEE come from the germline V gene. The CDR3 totals 14 residues. In DNA, the CDR3 is TGTGCCAGCAGCCCGAGGGGACCGAACTATGGCTACACCTTC. It encodes CASSPRGPNYGYTF.

This clonotype was counted only a few times. The chain carries TRBV10-2 and TRBJ1-1; 9 bases line up with TRBD1. CDR3 length: 14 residues. CDR1 and CDR2 from the germline V gene are WSHSY and SAAADI. Germline trimming cut 6 bases from V and 10 bases from J; bases unmatched to any gene: 12. The CDR3, as DNA: TGCGCCAGCAGGACGTCGGGACAGGGCATCACAGCTTTCTTT. It yields the protein CASRTSGQGITAFF.

V usage is TRBV28 and J usage is TRBJ1-1; D gene uncertain. Deletions cut 5 bases from V and 1 base from J, with 11 bases between. This CDR3 is built from 14 residues. The germline V gene encodes CDR1 MDHEN and CDR2 SYDVKM. The CDR3 sequence is CASSRSRTNTEAFF. The CDR3 DNA sequence: TGTGCCAGCAGTCGCTCGAGGACGAACACTGAAGCTTTCTTT.

This clonotype was found many times. This chain connects TRBV6-2 or TRBV6-3 to TRBJ2-2; the D is unclear. CDR1 MNHEY and CDR2 SVGEGT come from the germline V gene. Trimming took 5 bases from V and 6 from J, leaving 13 bases between them. The CDR3 is 14 amino acids. The CDR3 loop reads CASSPGDAAGELFF. CDR3 DNA sequence: TGTGCCAGCAGTCCGGGCGATGCGGCCGGGGAGCTGTTTTTT.

This clonotype was seen more than once but under ten times. The J gene is TRBJ1-4, the V gene TRBV28; 7 bases are shared with TRBD1. V was clipped by 4 bases and J by 7 bases; unmatched bases: 6. The CDR3 spans 14 residues. Germline CDR1 MDHEN, CDR2 SYDVKM. CDR3 protein: CASSSPGQPEKLFF. CDR3 sequence (DNA): TGTGCCAGCAGTTCTCCGGGACAGCCTGAAAAACTGTTTTTT.

The chain links TRBV12-3 or TRBV12-4 to TRBJ2-7; possible D gene TRBD2, 6 bases. Trimming shortened V by 6 bases and J by 2 bases, and 11 bases separated the two germline ends. The CDR3 spans 13 residues. Here the CDR3 DNA reads TGTGCCAGCAGCCGGGACTCGACCTACGAGCAGTACTTC. Its protein is CASSRDSTYEQYF.

This clonotype has only a few counts. This chain uses TRBV5-1 with TRBJ1-5; D gene ambiguous. This CDR3 spans 14 amino acids. Germline-derived CDR1 and CDR2 are SGHRS and YFSETQ. V shed 0 bases and J shed 5 bases, with 9 bases lying between them. This chain's CDR3 is CASSLGGTDQPQHF. The CDR3 region has the DNA TGCGCCAGCAGCTTGGGGGGTACGGATCAGCCCCAGCATTTT.

The chain combines TRBV28 with TRBJ2-2, with TRBD1 matching over 7 bases. V lost 8 bases, J lost 0 bases, and 0 bases stayed unmatched. The CDR3 contains 13 residues. CDR1 MDHEN and CDR2 SYDVKM come from the germline V gene. This CDR3 is CASGTANTGELFF. Written as DNA, the CDR3 is TGTGCCAGCGGGACAGCGAACACCGGGGAGCTGTTTTTT.

In this sample, this clonotype turned up a few times. The chain couples TRBV21-1 to TRBJ1-5; whether TRBD1, the table's D call, matches the DNA was not checked. TRBV21-1 is a pseudogene segment. The CDR3 runs 15 residues. This chain's CDR3 is CASSQITGGNQPQHF. The CDR3 DNA sequence: TGTGCCAGCAGCCAGATTACAGGGGGCAATCAGCCCCAGCATTTT.

This clonotype was counted between two and nine times. V is TRBV6-6 and J is TRBJ1-4; tentatively, D is TRBD1 (6 bases). CDR3 length: 15 amino acids. V was shortened by 0 bases and J by 12 bases, with 17 bases between the two germline ends. Germline CDR1 is MNHNY and CDR2 is SVGAGI (reference sequence). The CDR3 nucleotides are TGTGCCAGCAGTTACTCGACTGAAGGGGGAAGGGAACTGTTTTTT. Its protein product is CASSYSTEGGRELFF.

This clonotype occurred a few times. V and J are TRBV5-1 and TRBJ2-2, with D possibly matching TRBD1 (6 bases). CDR3 length: 15 residues. The germline V gene encodes CDR1 SGHRS and CDR2 YFSETQ. Trimming cost V 0 bases and J 4 bases, with 10 bases left between them. Written as DNA, the CDR3 is TGCGCCAGCAGCTTGGACAGGGTGGCCACCGGGGAGCTGTTTTTT. Its translation is CASSLDRVATGELFF.

The chain links TRBV29-1 to TRBJ2-2; D unresolved. Deletions cut 2 bases from V and 1 base from J, with 11 bases between. CDR3 length: 15 amino acids. Germline V gene data show CDR1 as SQVTM and CDR2 as ANQGSEA. The CDR3 nucleotides read TGCAGCGTTGAATGTCCGAACCTGAACACCGGGGAGCTGTTTTTT. This encodes CSVECPNLNTGELFF.

This clonotype has more than one count but fewer than ten. The chain carries TRBV5-1 and TRBJ2-1; maybe TRBD2 (6 bases). Per the germline V gene, CDR1 is SGHRS and CDR2 is YFSETQ. Trimming stripped 2 bases from V and 4 bases from J, with 7 bases between. The CDR3 totals 13 residues. CDR3 residues: CASSFAGYNEQFF. In DNA form, the CDR3 reads TGCGCCAGCAGCTTCGCGGGGTACAATGAGCAGTTCTTC. Supplemented by reference TRBV5-1 and TRBJ2-1, the full variable domain reads KAGVTQTPRYLIKTRGQQVTLSCSPISGHRSVSWYQQTPGQGLQFLFEYFSETQRNKGNFPGRFSGRQFSNSRSEMNVSTLELGDSALYLCASSFAGYNEQFFGPGTRLTVL.

The chain couples TRBV14 to TRBJ1-4; weak D call: TRBD1 (5 bases). The germline gives CDR1 SGHDN, CDR2 FVKESK. The length of the CDR3 is 17 residues. The V gene lost 0 bases and the J gene lost 10 bases, with 21 bases spanning the gap. The DNA of the CDR3 is TGTGCCAGCAGCCAAGATCAGCTTGGGACCTTGGGTCGAAAACTGTTTTTT. This encodes CASSQDQLGTLGRKLFF.

This clonotype has a handful of counts. The rearrangement links TRBV9 to TRBJ1-2; D remains unclear. V was trimmed by 0 bases and J by 6 bases, leaving 12 bases between them. CDR1 is SGDLS, CDR2 YYNGEE, per germline. This CDR3 is 14 amino acids long. The DNA of the CDR3 is TGTGCCAGCAGCGTAGGGCCTACAAGGGATGGCTACACCTTC. Its protein is CASSVGPTRDGYTF.

This clonotype was recorded at least ten times. The chain combines TRBV6-2 or TRBV6-3 with TRBJ1-1; 7 nucleotides align to TRBD1. The CDR3 runs to 19 residues. The germline V gene encodes CDR1 MNHEY and CDR2 SVGEGT. J lost 0 bases, V lost 4 bases, and 17 bases had no gene match. CDR3 protein: CASSSSPLTGTFVNTEAFF. CDR3 nucleotide sequence: TGTGCCAGCAGTTCCTCCCCGCTGACAGGGACGTTTGTGAACACTGAAGCTTTCTTT.

Worth noting for this clonotype: Just one base apart from a much larger clone, this may be a read error. The chain has TRBV29-1 and TRBJ1-1; D is unresolved. From germline, CDR1 is SQVTM and CDR2 ANQGSEA. The CDR3 has 13 amino acids. The CDR3 nucleotides are TGCTGCGTTGAAGTTTGGGATGCGGTCCGATGGGTATTT. Translation gives CCVEVWDAVRWVF. Together with reference TRBV29-1 and TRBJ1-1, the CDR3 gives the full variable domain: SAVISQKPSRDICQRGTSLTIQCQVDSQVTMMFWYRQQPGQSLTLIATANQGSEATYESGFVIDKFPISRPNLTFSTLTVSNMSPEDSSIYLCCVEVWDAVRWVFGQGTRLTVV.

This clonotype was found a few times. The chain employs TRBV11-2 and TRBJ2-1; 10 nucleotides match TRBD1. Germline V gene lookup returns CDR1 SGHAT and CDR2 FQNNGV. The CDR3 extends over 18 amino acids. With 3 bases clipped from V and 1 base from J, the junction kept 9 bases outside the gene matches. The CDR3 sequence is CASSFQRTGGISYNEQFF. In nucleotides, the CDR3 is TGTGCCAGCAGCTTCCAACGGACAGGGGGAATTTCCTACAATGAGCAGTTCTTC.

This clonotype was detected ten times or more. The V gene is TRBV28, the J gene TRBJ2-7; TRBD2 matches 7 bases. Trimming took 6 bases from V and 0 from J; bases not matched to a gene: 5. Germline-derived CDR1 and CDR2 are MDHEN and SYDVKM. This CDR3 contains 14 residues. CDR3 amino acids: CASSLGGSSYEQYF. CDR3 nucleotide sequence: TGTGCCAGCAGCTTAGGCGGGAGCTCCTACGAGCAGTACTTC.

This clonotype was detected a few times. The chain employs TRBV5-1 and TRBJ1-6; D is unresolved. CDR1 is SGHRS, CDR2 YFSETQ, per germline. Deletions cut 4 bases from V and 7 bases from J, with 9 bases between. There are 13 residues in the CDR3. Written as DNA, the CDR3 is TGCGCCAGCAGCCTCAAACAAAATTCACCCCTCCACTTT. It specifies CASSLKQNSPLHF.

This clonotype has more than one count but fewer than ten. The V and J genes are TRBV29-1 and TRBJ2-3; 7 nucleotides match TRBD2. Germline-derived CDR1 and CDR2 are SQVTM and ANQGSEA. Germline trimming cut 3 bases from V and 1 base from J; bases unmatched to any gene: 1. The CDR3 covers 13 residues. CDR3 sequence: CSVDGRGTDTQYF. The CDR3 nucleotides read TGCAGCGTTGATGGGAGGGGCACAGATACGCAGTATTTT.

The rearrangement joins TRBV15 to TRBJ1-3; D call uncertain. Deletions cut 0 bases from V and 1 base from J, with 10 bases between. The CDR3 is 16 residues long. The germline V gene has CDR1 LNHNV and CDR2 YYDKDF (reference sequence). CDR3 protein: CATSRDLSGSGNTIYF. In nucleotides, the CDR3 is TGTGCCACCAGCAGAGATCTGTCGGGTTCTGGAAACACCATATATTTT. Full variable domain (rest looked up from reference TRBV15 and TRBJ1-3): DAMVIQNPRYQVTQFGKPVTLSCSQTLNHNVMYWYQQKSSQAPKLLFHYYDKDFNNEADTPDNFQSRRPNTSFCFLDIRSPGLGDTAMYLCATSRDLSGSGNTIYFGEGSWLTVV.

The gene calls are TRBV7-6 and TRBJ2-1; 9 bases are a match to TRBD1. There are 14 residues in the CDR3. Germline V gives CDR1 SGHVS, CDR2 FNYEAQ. V shed 3 bases and J 6 bases; nucleotides not matched to a gene: 3. CDR3 bases: TGTGCCAGCAGCTTCGGGACAGGGAGCAATGAGCAGTTCTTC. Residues: CASSFGTGSNEQFF.

CDR3 coding DNA: TGCGCCAGCAGCCAAGATCGGGGAACAGACGGCTACACCTTC. Translation gives CASSQDRGTDGYTF. The rearrangement joins TRBV4-3 to TRBJ1-2, with D hard to call. Germline V gene lookup returns CDR1 LGHNA and CDR2 YSLEER. The ends were cut back, 0 bases at V and 8 bases at J, with 13 bases in the middle. CDR3 length: 14 residues.

This clonotype was seen more than once but under ten times. The rearrangement links TRBV20-1 to TRBJ2-6; D gene uncertain. CDR3 size: 16 residues. Germline CDR1 DFQATT, CDR2 SNEGSKA (reference sequence). V was shortened by 3 bases and J by 2 bases, with 14 bases between the two germline ends. CDR3 in DNA: TGCAGTGCTAGGGCGTTTCGACCTGCTGGGGCCAACGTCCTGACTTTC. Its protein is CSARAFRPAGANVLTF.

The chain links TRBV9 to TRBJ2-3, with D maybe TRBD2 (6 bases). CDR1 is SGDLS and CDR2 is YYNGEE in the germline V gene. Trimming took off 1 base at V and 1 base at J, with 10 bases between the two ends. The CDR3 length is 15 residues. CDR3 DNA: TGTGCCAGCAGCGTACAGGGCGGGGGCACAGATACGCAGTATTTT. Amino acid sequence: CASSVQGGGTDTQYF.

This clonotype was detected a few times. J is TRBJ2-7 and V is TRBV2; tentatively, D is TRBD1 (6 bases). Trimming stripped 5 bases from V and 3 bases from J, with 14 bases between. The CDR3 loop spans 14 amino acids. CDR1 and CDR2 (germline): SNHLY, FYNNEI. The CDR3: CASSREGVDYEQYF. The CDR3 DNA is TGTGCCAGCAGTCGAGAGGGGGTTGACTACGAGCAGTACTTC.